The sequence of this T cell receptor beta chain was determined in a study of blood T cell repertoires in COVID-19. CDR1 is SGHTA and CDR2 is FQGTGA in the germline V gene. This CDR3 region has 14 residues. Trimming stripped 5 bases from V and 8 bases from J, with 16 bases between. The table came from immunoSEQ multiplex PCR; TCRdb's copy has only in-frame clones and leaves some out. The sample holds a few hundred thousand clones; around 80% are singletons and the top ten take around 4.1%. The count of this clone is one. The sample taken for sequencing was PBMCs or T cells enriched from blood (not recorded which). The rearrangement joins TRBV7-3 to TRBJ2-1, with a weak D call TRBD2 (5 bases). The sequence was collected from a man aged 25 to 45 with acute COVID-19. The CDR3 coding sequence is TGTGCCAGCAGCCTATCCCGGGGAAAATATGAGCAGTTCTTC. It codes for CASSLSRGKYEQFF.